The present T cell receptor (beta chain) was sequenced within a study of shared clonotypes between healthy human individuals. The table came from immunoSEQ multiplex PCR; TCRdb's copy has only in-frame clones and leaves some out. In the table there are some 630,000 clones, roughly 95% of which are singletons. As defined, naive CD8 cells were CD45RO-negative and positively selected for CCR7, with terminally differentiated effector memory CD45RA+ cells excluded. This clone is a singleton in its sample. Germline V gives CDR1 LNHDA, CDR2 SQIVND (reference sequence). This CDR3 region has 15 residues. Between the trimmed V and J ends, which lost 4 bases and 3 bases, there was a span of 16 bases.

The chain carries TRBV19 and TRBJ2-7; perhaps TRBD1 as D (6 bases). This clonotype was obtained from a woman in her twenties or thirties in good health. Input material: naive CD8+ T cells sorted from blood. CDR3 residues: CASSTDSSSHYEQYF. CDR3 bases: TGTGCCAGTAGTACGGACAGCTCTTCCCACTACGAGCAGTACTTC.